These T cell receptor beta chains were read from a single sample in a study of T cell responses to AZD1222 COVID-19 vaccine. The method was immunoSEQ multiplex PCR; TCRdb's version includes in-frame clones alone and lacks a portion of them. The sample lists 95,000 to 100,000 clones; 86% were seen once. The specimen was peripheral blood, collected on day 0 of AZD1222 vaccination. Receptor source: an adult in good health. CDR3s include the opening cysteine and the closing phenylalanine or tryptophan. Each record gives: V gene, clone size, J gene, D gene, CDR3 DNA, CDR3 protein. The D gene is left open where the match is weak. Size is omitted from some rows. Given values are once, few, many or a class for expanded clones.

>TRBV19|NA|TRBJ1-2|NA
TGTGCCAGTAGTATTGGACCAGGGAAGGATGGCTACACCTTC
CASSIGPGKDGYTF
>TRBV5-1|NA|TRBJ1-1|TRBD1
TGCGCCAGCAGCTTGGAAGGGGGCATGGCTGAAGCTTTCTTT
CASSLEGGMAEAFF
>TRBV5-1|NA|TRBJ1-2|NA
TGCGCCAGCAGCTTGGATTCTGGTTCCTATGGCTACACCTTC
CASSLDSGSYGYTF
>TRBV30|NA|TRBJ1-2|TRBD1
TGTGCCTGGAGTGTACGGGGAGGGGGCGGCCACACCTTC
CAWSVRGGGGHTF
>TRBV2|NA|TRBJ2-2|NA
TGTGCCAGCAGTGCTTCTAGCACCGGGGAGCTGTTTTTT
CASSASSTGELFF
>TRBV11-3|NA|TRBJ1-1|TRBD1
TGTGCCAGCAGCCCCACCGGGGTAACAGGGGCTGAAGCTTTCTTT
CASSPTGVTGAEAFF
>TRBV5-4|NA|TRBJ2-7|TRBD2
TGTGCCAGCAGCTTGGAGGGAGGGTCCTACGAGCAGTACTTC
CASSLEGGSYEQYF
>TRBV30|medium-sized|TRBJ1-6|TRBD1
TGTGCCTACCGGACAGGGGGCGCGGGAAATTCACCCCTCCACTTT
CAYRTGGAGNSPLHF
>TRBV30|NA|TRBJ2-5|NA
TGTGCCTGGAGTGTAATAGCGGTAGAGACCCAGTACTTC
CAWSVIAVETQYF
>TRBV27|NA|TRBJ1-5|NA
TGTGCCAGCAGTTTACGGGGGGCTCAGGGTCAGCCCCAGCATTTT
CASSLRGAQGQPQHF
>TRBV28|NA|TRBJ2-7|TRBD2
TGTGCCAGCAGTTTGTATCCAGCGGGAGTGGGAGAGCAGTACTTC
CASSLYPAGVGEQYF
>TRBV5-4|NA|TRBJ1-2|NA
TGTGCCAGCAGCCATGAAGGCAGGGGAGACTATGGCTACACCTTC
CASSHEGRGDYGYTF
>TRBV10-3|NA|TRBJ2-3|NA
TGTGCCATCACCGCGGGTGGGGGAGATACGCAGTATTTT
CAITAGGGDTQYF
>TRBV7-9|NA|TRBJ2-2|NA
TGTGCCAGCAGCTTAGGTCCACTGATCACCGGGGAGCTGTTTTTT
CASSLGPLITGELFF
>TRBV24-1|once|TRBJ2-3|TRBD2
TGTGCCACCAGTGACTCGGGACTAGCAAGGTCAGATACGCAGTATTTT
CATSDSGLARSDTQYF
>TRBV6-1|NA|TRBJ1-1|NA
TGTGCCAGCAGTGAATCAGGATTTAACACTGAAGCTTTCTTT
CASSESGFNTEAFF
>TRBV3-1/TRBV3-2|NA|TRBJ2-1|NA
TGTGCCAGCAGCCAAGATCGGCAGGCCTACAATGAGCAGTTCTTC
CASSQDRQAYNEQFF
>TRBV19|NA|TRBJ2-7|NA
TGTGCCAGTAGTAGGGCACAGGGTAGGAACGAGCAGTACTTC
CASSRAQGRNEQYF
>TRBV7-9|NA|TRBJ1-3|NA
TGTGCCAGCAGCTTAGTTCCGGTCTCTTCTTACTCTGGAAACACCATATATTTT
CASSLVPVSSYSGNTIYF
>TRBV5-4|NA|TRBJ1-1|NA
TGTGCCAGCAGAAAAAAAGGGCTGGGGGCGCTGGGGACTGAAGCTTTCTTT
CASRKKGLGALGTEAFF
>TRBV3-1/TRBV3-2|NA|TRBJ2-1|NA
TGTGCCAGCAGCCACGGGTGGTCGGGCGCTGAGCAGTTCTTC
CASSHGWSGAEQFF
>TRBV27|NA|TRBJ1-5|NA
TGTGCCAGCAGTTTAGATAGCAATCAGCCCCAGCATTTT
CASSLDSNQPQHF